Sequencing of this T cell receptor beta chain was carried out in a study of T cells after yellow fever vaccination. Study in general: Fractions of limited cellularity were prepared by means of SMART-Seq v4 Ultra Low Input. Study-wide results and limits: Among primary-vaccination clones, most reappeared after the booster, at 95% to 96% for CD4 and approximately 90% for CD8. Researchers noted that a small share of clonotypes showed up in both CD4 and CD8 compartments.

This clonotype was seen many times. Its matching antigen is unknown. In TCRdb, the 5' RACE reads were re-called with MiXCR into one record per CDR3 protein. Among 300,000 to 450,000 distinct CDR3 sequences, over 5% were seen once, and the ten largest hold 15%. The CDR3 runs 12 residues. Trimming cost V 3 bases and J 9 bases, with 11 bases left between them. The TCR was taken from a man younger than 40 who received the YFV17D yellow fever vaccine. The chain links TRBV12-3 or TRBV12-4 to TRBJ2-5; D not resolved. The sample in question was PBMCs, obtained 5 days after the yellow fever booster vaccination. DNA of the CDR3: TGTGCCAGCAGTTTCGGGCTCGGGCCCCAGTACTTC. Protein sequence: CASSFGLGPQYF.